The TCR beta chain under discussion was sequenced for a study of post-analysis software for immune sequencing data. Tagging with unique molecular identifiers was a feature of the TCR beta cDNA libraries. MiXCR, applied by TCRdb to the PCR reads, yields one record per CDR3 protein. The table includes about 260,000 distinct CDR3 sequences, 30% to 45% detected once. General study points: Included in a set of roughly five TRBV segments more frequent in patients than controls were TRBV5-6, TRBV5-1 and TRBV20-1.

This clonotype was seen ten or more times. Its antigen is unidentified. Germline lookup yields CDR1 MNHNY and CDR2 SVGAGI (reference sequence). The CDR3 is made up of 14 amino acids. J was trimmed by 6 bases and V by 3 bases; bases with no gene match: 5. The source material was blood. V is TRBV6-6 and J is TRBJ2-3; 8 bases match TRBD1. The TCR originated in a girl aged 5-17 years with multiple sclerosis. The CDR3 DNA reads TGTGCCAGCAGTTATACAGGGGGTCTGGATACGCAGTATTTT. Amino acids: CASSYTGGLDTQYF.